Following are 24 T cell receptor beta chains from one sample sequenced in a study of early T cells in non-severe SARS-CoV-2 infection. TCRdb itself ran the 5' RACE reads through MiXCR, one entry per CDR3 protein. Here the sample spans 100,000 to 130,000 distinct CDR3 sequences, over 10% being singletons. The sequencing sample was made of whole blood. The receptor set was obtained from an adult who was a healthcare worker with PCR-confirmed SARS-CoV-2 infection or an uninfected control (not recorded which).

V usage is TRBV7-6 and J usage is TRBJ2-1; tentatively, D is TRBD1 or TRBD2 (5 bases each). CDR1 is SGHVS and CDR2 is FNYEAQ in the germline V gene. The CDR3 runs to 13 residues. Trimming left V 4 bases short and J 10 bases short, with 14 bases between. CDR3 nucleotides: TGTGCCAGCAGCTCGTTCTGGGGGTTCGAGCAGTTCTTC. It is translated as CASSSFWGFEQFF.

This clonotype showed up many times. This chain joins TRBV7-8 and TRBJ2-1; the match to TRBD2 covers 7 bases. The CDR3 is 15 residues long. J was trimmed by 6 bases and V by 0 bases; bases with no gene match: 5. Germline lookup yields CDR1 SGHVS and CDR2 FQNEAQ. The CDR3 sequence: CASSLAGGPRNEQFF. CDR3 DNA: TGTGCCAGCAGCTTAGCGGGAGGGCCTCGCAATGAGCAGTTCTTC.

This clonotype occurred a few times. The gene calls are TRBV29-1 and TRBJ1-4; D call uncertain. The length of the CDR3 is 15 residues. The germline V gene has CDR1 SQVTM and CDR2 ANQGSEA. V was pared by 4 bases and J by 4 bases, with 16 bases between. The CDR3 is CSVGKPGGLNEKLFF. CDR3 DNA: TGCAGCGTTGGGAAGCCTGGAGGGCTTAATGAAAAACTGTTTTTT.

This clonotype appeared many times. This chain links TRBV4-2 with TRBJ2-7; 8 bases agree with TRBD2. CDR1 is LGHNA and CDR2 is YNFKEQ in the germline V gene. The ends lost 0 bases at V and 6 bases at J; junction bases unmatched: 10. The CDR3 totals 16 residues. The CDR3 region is CASSQDPATSGGEQYF. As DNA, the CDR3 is TGTGCCAGCAGCCAAGATCCGGCGACGAGCGGGGGCGAGCAGTACTTC.

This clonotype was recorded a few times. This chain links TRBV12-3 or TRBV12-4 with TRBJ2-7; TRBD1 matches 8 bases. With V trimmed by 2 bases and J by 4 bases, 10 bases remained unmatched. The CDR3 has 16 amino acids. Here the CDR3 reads CASSLRSQGAWYEQYF. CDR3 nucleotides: TGTGCCAGCAGTTTAAGGTCGCAGGGGGCATGGTACGAGCAGTACTTC.

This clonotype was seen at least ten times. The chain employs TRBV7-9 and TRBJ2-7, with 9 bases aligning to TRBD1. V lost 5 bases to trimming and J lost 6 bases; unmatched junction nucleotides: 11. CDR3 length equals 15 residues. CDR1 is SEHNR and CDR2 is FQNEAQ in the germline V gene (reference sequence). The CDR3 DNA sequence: TGTGCCAGCAGCCGGCCGGGACAGGGTCGTTCCGAGCAGTACTTC. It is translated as CASSRPGQGRSEQYF.

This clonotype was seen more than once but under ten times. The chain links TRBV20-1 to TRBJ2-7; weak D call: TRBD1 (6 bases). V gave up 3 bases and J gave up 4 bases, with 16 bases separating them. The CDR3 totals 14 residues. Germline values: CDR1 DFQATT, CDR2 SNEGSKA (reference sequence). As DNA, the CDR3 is TGCAGTGCTAGGGACCCGGGACACTTATACGAGCAGTACTTC. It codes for CSARDPGHLYEQYF.

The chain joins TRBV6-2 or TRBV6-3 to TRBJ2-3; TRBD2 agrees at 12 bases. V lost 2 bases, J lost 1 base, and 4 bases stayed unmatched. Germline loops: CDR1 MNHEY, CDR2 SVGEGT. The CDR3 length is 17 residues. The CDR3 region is CASSYPRLAGGTDTQYF. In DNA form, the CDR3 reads TGTGCCAGCAGTTACCCGCGACTAGCGGGGGGCACAGATACGCAGTATTTT.

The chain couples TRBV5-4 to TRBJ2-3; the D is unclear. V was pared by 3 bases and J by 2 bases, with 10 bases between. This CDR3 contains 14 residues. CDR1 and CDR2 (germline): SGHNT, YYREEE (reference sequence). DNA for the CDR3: TGTGCCAGCAGCTGGCGGAGACTCACAGATACGCAGTATTTT. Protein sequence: CASSWRRLTDTQYF. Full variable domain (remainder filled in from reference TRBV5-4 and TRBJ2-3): ETGVTQSPTHLIKTRGQQVTLRCSSQSGHNTVSWYQQALGQGPQFIFQYYREEENGRGNFPPRFSGLQFPNYSSELNVNALELDDSALYLCASSWRRLTDTQYFGPGTRLTVL.

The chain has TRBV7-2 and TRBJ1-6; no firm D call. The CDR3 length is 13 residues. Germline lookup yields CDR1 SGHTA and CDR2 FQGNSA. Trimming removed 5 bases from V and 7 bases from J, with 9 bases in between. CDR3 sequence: CASSLKPNSPLHF. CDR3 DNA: TGTGCCAGCAGCCTAAAACCCAATTCACCCCTCCACTTT.

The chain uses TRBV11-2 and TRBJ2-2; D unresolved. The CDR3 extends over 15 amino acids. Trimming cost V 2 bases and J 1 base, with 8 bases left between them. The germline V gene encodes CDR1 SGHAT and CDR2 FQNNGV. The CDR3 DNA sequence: TGTGCCAGCAGCTTATTGCCGTTGAACACCGGGGAGCTGTTTTTT. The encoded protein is CASSLLPLNTGELFF.

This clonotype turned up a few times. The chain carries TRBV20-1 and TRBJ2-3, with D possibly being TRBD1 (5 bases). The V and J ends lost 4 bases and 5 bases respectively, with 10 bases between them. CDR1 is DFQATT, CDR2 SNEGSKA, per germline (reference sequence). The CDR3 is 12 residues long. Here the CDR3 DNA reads TGCAGTGCTAAATCAGGGATAGATACGCAGTATTTT. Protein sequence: CSAKSGIDTQYF.

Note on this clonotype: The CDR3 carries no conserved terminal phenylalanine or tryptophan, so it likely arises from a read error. This CDR3 reads CASSFRDSAYNEQFL. As DNA, the CDR3 is TGTGCCAGCAGCTTTAGGGATAGCGCCTACAATGAGCAGTTCCTC. The chain has TRBV11-2 and TRBJ2-1, with D perhaps matching TRBD2 (5 bases). Per germline, CDR1 SGHAT and CDR2 FQNNGV. Trimming took 3 bases from V and 2 from J, leaving 11 bases between them. The length of the CDR3 is 15 residues.

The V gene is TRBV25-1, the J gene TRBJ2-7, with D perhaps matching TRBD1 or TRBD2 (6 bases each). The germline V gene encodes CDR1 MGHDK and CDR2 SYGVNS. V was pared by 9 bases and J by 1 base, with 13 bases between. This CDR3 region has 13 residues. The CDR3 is CASGGPRSYEQYF. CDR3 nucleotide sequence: TGTGCCAGTGGGGGGCCACGGTCCTACGAGCAGTACTTC.

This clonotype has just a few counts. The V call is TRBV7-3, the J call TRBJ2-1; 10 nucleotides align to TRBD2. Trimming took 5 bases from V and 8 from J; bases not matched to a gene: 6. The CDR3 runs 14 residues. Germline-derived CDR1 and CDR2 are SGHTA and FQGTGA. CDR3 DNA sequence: TGTGCCAGCAGCGCTTTAGCGGGAGGACATGAGCAGTTCTTC. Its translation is CASSALAGGHEQFF.

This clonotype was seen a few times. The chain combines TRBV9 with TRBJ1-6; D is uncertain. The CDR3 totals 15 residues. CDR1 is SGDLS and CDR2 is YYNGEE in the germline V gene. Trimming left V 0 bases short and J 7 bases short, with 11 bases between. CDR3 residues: CASSVDPGPNSPLHF. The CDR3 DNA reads TGTGCCAGCAGCGTAGACCCCGGGCCAAATTCACCCCTCCACTTT.

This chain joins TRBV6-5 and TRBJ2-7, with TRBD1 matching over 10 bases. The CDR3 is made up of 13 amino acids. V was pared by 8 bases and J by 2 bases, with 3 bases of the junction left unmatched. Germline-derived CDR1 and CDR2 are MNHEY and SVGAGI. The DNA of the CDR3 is TGTGCCAGCTGGGGGACAGGGGCCTACGAGCAGTACTTC. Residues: CASWGTGAYEQYF.

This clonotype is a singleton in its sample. The CDR3 DNA is TGTGCCAGCAGCCATAATTCACCCCTCCACTTT. Its translation is CASSHNSPLHF. This chain joins TRBV28 and TRBJ1-6, with D unclear. Trimming took 6 bases from V and 5 from J, leaving 2 bases between them. In germline, CDR1 is MDHEN, CDR2 SYDVKM. This CDR3 spans 11 amino acids.

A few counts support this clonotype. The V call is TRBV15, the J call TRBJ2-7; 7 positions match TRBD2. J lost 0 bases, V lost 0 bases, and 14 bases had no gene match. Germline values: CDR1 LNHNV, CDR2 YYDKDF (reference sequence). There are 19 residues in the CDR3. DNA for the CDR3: TGTGCCACCAGCAGAGATCGGGCTAGCGGACATACCAGCTCCTACGAGCAGTACTTC. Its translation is CATSRDRASGHTSSYEQYF.

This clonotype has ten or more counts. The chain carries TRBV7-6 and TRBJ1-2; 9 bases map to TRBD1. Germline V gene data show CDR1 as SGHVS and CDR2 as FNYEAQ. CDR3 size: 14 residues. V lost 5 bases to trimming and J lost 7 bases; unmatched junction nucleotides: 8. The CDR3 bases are TGTGCCAGCAGCCCCGCCGGGACAGGGACTGGCTACACCTTC. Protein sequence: CASSPAGTGTGYTF.

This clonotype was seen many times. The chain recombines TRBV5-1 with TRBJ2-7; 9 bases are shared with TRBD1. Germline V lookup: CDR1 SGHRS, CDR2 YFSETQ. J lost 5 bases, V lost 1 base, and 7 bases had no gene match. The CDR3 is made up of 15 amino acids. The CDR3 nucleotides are TGCGCCAGCAGCTTGCCCGTCGGACAGGGGAACGAGCAGTACTTC. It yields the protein CASSLPVGQGNEQYF. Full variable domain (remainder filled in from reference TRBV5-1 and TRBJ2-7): KAGVTQTPRYLIKTRGQQVTLSCSPISGHRSVSWYQQTPGQGLQFLFEYFSETQRNKGNFPGRFSGRQFSNSRSEMNVSTLELGDSALYLCASSLPVGQGNEQYFGPGTRLTVT.

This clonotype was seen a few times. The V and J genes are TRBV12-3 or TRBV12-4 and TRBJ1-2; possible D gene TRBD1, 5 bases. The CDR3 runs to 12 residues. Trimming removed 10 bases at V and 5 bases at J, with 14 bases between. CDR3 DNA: TGTGCCATTACGCGGGGGTTTTATGGCTACACCTTC. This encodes CAITRGFYGYTF.

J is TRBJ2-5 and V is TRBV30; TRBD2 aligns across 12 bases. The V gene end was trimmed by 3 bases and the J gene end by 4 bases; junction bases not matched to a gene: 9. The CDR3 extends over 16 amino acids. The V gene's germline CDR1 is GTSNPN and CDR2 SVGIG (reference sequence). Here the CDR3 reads CAWSGRTSGKGETQYF. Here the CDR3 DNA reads TGTGCCTGGAGCGGTAGGACTAGCGGGAAGGGAGAGACCCAGTACTTC.

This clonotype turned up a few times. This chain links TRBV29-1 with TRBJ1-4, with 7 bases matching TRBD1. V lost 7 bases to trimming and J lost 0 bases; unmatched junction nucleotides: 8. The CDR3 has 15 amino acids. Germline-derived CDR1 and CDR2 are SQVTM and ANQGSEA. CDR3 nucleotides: TGCAGCGCCACCCGGGACAGCGCAACTAATGAAAAACTGTTTTTT. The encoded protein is CSATRDSATNEKLFF.